The clone carrying this T cell receptor beta chain was picked up many times. Its specificity is not known. Trimming took 5 bases from V and 6 from J; bases not matched to a gene: 1. This CDR3 has 14 residues. Germline CDR1 ENHRY, CDR2 SYGVKD. Amplification of TCR beta CDR3 regions used RNA as the template. The TCR CDR3 was amplified in a first-round RT-PCR using the HTBI primer set. TCRdb re-called the multiplex PCR reads through MiXCR, storing one row per CDR3 protein. This sample has about 380,000 distinct CDR3 sequences, with approximately 14% found just once. Reasons for excluding patients were uncontrolled infection, other autoimmune disease, pregnancy or lactation. Together with thyroid ultrasound, orbital computed tomography, serum thyroxine and TRAb, clinical symptoms were used for diagnoses. PBMCs came from 10 ml fresh peripheral blood. The data stem from a study of T cells in Graves' hyperthyroidism and ophthalmopathy. The study's findings and limits: Peripheral blood also featured most of the thyroid clonotypes expanded above 0.001.

The chain recombines TRBV10-3 with TRBJ2-1, with 13 bases lining up with TRBD2. This clonotype was sampled from a woman aged 25 to 45 with Graves' ophthalmopathy. The material sequenced was blood. The CDR3 loop reads CAISTSGGANEQFF. Here the CDR3 DNA reads TGTGCCATCAGTACTAGCGGGGGGGCCAATGAGCAGTTCTTC.